Below, 20 T cell receptor beta chains from the same sample are listed, as sequenced in a study of response to subunit inactivated influenza vaccine. MiXCR, run by TCRdb on the RT-PCR reads, gives a single entry per CDR3 protein. The sample has roughly 700,000 distinct CDR3 sequences; 15% to 18% are singletons. The sequencing here drew on PBMCs from blood, taken 12 days after vaccination. These receptors were taken from a man aged 50-60 years who received an inactivated influenza vaccine.

J is TRBJ2-1 and V is TRBV11-2, with a possible D match to TRBD2 (7 bases). Per the germline V gene, CDR1 is SGHAT and CDR2 is FQNNGV. The V end lost 1 base, the J end lost 6 bases, and 16 bases lay between the germline ends. The CDR3 sequence is 16 residues long. The CDR3 here is CASSLVRRGGGNEQFF. CDR3 DNA sequence: TGTGCCAGCAGCTTAGTTAGAAGGGGAGGGGGCAATGAGCAGTTCTTC.

The genes are TRBV11-2 and TRBJ2-7; D is undetermined. This CDR3 spans 12 amino acids. V shed 5 bases and J shed 5 bases, with 10 bases lying between them. CDR1 and CDR2 (germline): SGHAT, FQNNGV. The CDR3 region has the DNA TGTGCCAGCAGCCTTCTCACCGACGAGCAGTACTTC. Its protein product is CASSLLTDEQYF.

This clonotype was picked up a small number of times. This chain uses TRBV30 with TRBJ2-7, with unresolved D. Germline CDR1 reads GTSNPN; CDR2 reads SVGIG (reference sequence). The CDR3 has 12 amino acids. V was pared by 0 bases and J by 3 bases, with 6 bases between. The CDR3 reads CAWSVGNYEQYF. CDR3 DNA: TGTGCCTGGAGTGTAGGGAACTACGAGCAGTACTTC.

The chain couples TRBV20-1 to TRBJ1-1; D is ambiguous. Germline V gene data show CDR1 as DFQATT and CDR2 as SNEGSKA (reference sequence). This CDR3 has 11 residues. The CDR3 sequence is CAKSWNTEAFF. The CDR3 nucleotides read TGCGCCAAATCATGGAACACTGAAGCTTTCTTT.

Only a few counts were recorded for this clonotype. The gene calls are TRBV21-1 and TRBJ2-1; no check of the table's D call, TRBD1, against the DNA was made. TRBV21-1 is recorded as a pseudogene. The CDR3 totals 13 residues. The DNA of the CDR3 is TGTGCCAGCAGCAAAGAGCCCAGGGCTGAGCAGTTCTTC. This encodes CASSKEPRAEQFF.

CDR3 coding DNA: TGTGCCAGCAGCTTCATAGAGACTAATGAAAAACTGTTTTTT. Its protein product is CASSFIETNEKLFF. V and J are TRBV28 and TRBJ1-4; D unclear. The CDR3 runs 14 residues. Germline CDR1 reads MDHEN; CDR2 reads SYDVKM. V lost 6 bases, J lost 2 bases, and 10 bases lay in between.

The gene calls are TRBV12-3 or TRBV12-4 and TRBJ2-3; 11 nucleotides match TRBD2. Trimming cost V 6 bases and J 1 base; bases outside gene matches: 3. This CDR3 has 15 residues. The CDR3 here is CASRQTSGGTDTQYF. For the CDR3, the DNA is TGTGCCAGCAGGCAGACTAGCGGGGGCACAGATACGCAGTATTTT.

V is TRBV20-1 and J is TRBJ2-5; D may match TRBD1 or TRBD2 (6 bases each). Trimming pared 0 bases from V and 4 bases from J, leaving 12 bases between. The CDR3 has 14 amino acids. CDR1 and CDR2 from the germline V gene are DFQATT and SNEGSKA (reference sequence). CDR3 sequence (DNA): TGCAGTGCTAGAGACTCACAGGGAGGAGAGACCCAGTACTTC. Protein: CSARDSQGGETQYF.

The rearrangement joins TRBV7-9 to TRBJ1-3; D not certain. In germline, CDR1 is SEHNR, CDR2 FQNEAQ (reference sequence). Between the trimmed V and J ends, which lost 1 base and 7 bases, there was a span of 5 bases. The CDR3 runs to 12 residues. Written as DNA, the CDR3 is TGTGCCAGCAGCTTAGGGCAGAACACCATATATTTT. Amino acids: CASSLGQNTIYF.

The sample holds a few counts of this clonotype. The rearrangement joins TRBV5-1 to TRBJ2-7, with TRBD2 matching over 7 bases. The CDR3 has 16 amino acids. The germline V gene encodes CDR1 SGHRS and CDR2 YFSETQ. Unmatched junction bases numbered 6, after V lost 0 bases and J lost 0 bases. CDR3 protein: CASSLGGSSGSYEQYF. CDR3 coding DNA: TGCGCCAGCAGCTTGGGGGGATCTAGCGGCTCCTACGAGCAGTACTTC.

The CDR3 nucleotides read TGCGCCAGCAGCCGCTGGGACGGCGATAGGGCTAGCACAGATACGCAGTATTTT. Its protein product is CASSRWDGDRASTDTQYF. This rearrangement joins TRBV5-1 to TRBJ2-3; perhaps D is TRBD1 or TRBD2 (5 bases each). V lost 4 bases to trimming and J lost 0 bases, with 21 bases between them. Germline V gives CDR1 SGHRS, CDR2 YFSETQ. This CDR3 region has 18 residues.

The rearrangement joins TRBV7-3 to TRBJ2-5; TRBD1 is a possible D gene (5 bases). CDR1 SGHTA and CDR2 FQGTGA come from the germline V gene. With 5 bases removed from V and 1 base from J, the gap between germline ends came to 17 bases. This CDR3 contains 16 residues. In nucleotides, the CDR3 is TGTGCCAGCAGCCTCTTCCCAGGGTTAGCCCAAGAGACCCAGTACTTC. Translating it yields CASSLFPGLAQETQYF.

CDR3 DNA sequence: TGTGCCAGCGGGATATTAAGCCCAGGGGAGACCCAGTACTTC. It encodes CASGILSPGETQYF. The chain links TRBV12-3 or TRBV12-4 to TRBJ2-5; D is perhaps TRBD1 (5 bases). The CDR3 consists of 14 residues. Trimming stripped 8 bases from V and 5 bases from J, with 18 bases between.

This clonotype has ten or more counts. The V gene is TRBV28, the J gene TRBJ2-2; D unresolved. Deletions cut 6 bases from V and 3 bases from J, with 11 bases between. The V gene's germline CDR1 is MDHEN and CDR2 SYDVKM. There are 14 residues in the CDR3. CDR3 region: CASRPAPHTGELFF. The DNA for the CDR3 is TGTGCCAGCAGGCCAGCACCACACACCGGGGAGCTGTTTTTT.

This clonotype appeared a few times. This chain uses TRBV20-1 with TRBJ1-6; D might be TRBD1 (6 bases). CDR3 length equals 17 residues. The V gene's germline CDR1 is DFQATT and CDR2 SNEGSKA (reference sequence). Deletions cut 6 bases from V and 5 bases from J, with 23 bases between. The CDR3 here is CSAQPLGGGGNNSPLHF. Written as DNA, the CDR3 is TGCAGTGCCCAACCATTGGGAGGGGGAGGTAATAATTCACCCCTCCACTTT.

The chain recombines TRBV24-1 with TRBJ2-1, with D unclear. This CDR3 spans 16 amino acids. Germline V lookup: CDR1 KGHDR, CDR2 SFDVKD. V was shortened by 0 bases and J by 4 bases, with 12 bases between the two germline ends. The CDR3 reads CATSDLAQAPYNEQFF. The DNA for the CDR3 is TGTGCCACCAGTGATTTGGCGCAGGCGCCGTACAATGAGCAGTTCTTC.

This chain joins TRBV29-1 and TRBJ2-1; D is unclear. With 4 bases removed from V and 3 bases from J, the gap between germline ends came to 7 bases. Looked up from germline, CDR1 is SQVTM and CDR2 is ANQGSEA. This CDR3 contains 12 residues. The CDR3 region is CSVGQHYNEQFF. CDR3 DNA sequence: TGCAGCGTTGGGCAGCACTACAATGAGCAGTTCTTC.

V gene TRBV10-2 combines with J gene TRBJ2-5; D unclear. Deletions cut 4 bases from V and 4 bases from J, with 13 bases between. CDR1 and CDR2 (germline): WSHSY, SAAADI. This CDR3 comprises 14 residues. The CDR3 region has the DNA TGCGCCAGCAGTGGGTCCGCAGCAGGAGAGACCCAGTACTTC. Its protein is CASSGSAAGETQYF.

This clonotype came up a few times. This chain uses TRBV7-9 with TRBJ1-4, with TRBD1 as a possible D gene (5 bases). CDR1 and CDR2 from the germline V gene are SEHNR and FQNEAQ (reference sequence). The CDR3 loop spans 16 amino acids. Trimming removed 4 bases at V and 3 bases at J, with 15 bases between. CDR3 DNA: TGTGCCAGCAGCTCTCGACCGGGACGGTCTAATGAAAAACTGTTTTTT. Translating it yields CASSSRPGRSNEKLFF.

This clonotype has just a few counts. The gene calls are TRBV9 and TRBJ1-1, with D maybe TRBD1 (6 bases). V was trimmed by 3 bases and J by 0 bases, leaving 12 bases between them. Germline CDR1 and CDR2: SGDLS and YYNGEE. This CDR3 has 15 residues. CDR3 residues: CASSATQGVNTEAFF. The DNA for the CDR3 is TGTGCCAGCAGCGCCACACAGGGCGTGAACACTGAAGCTTTCTTT.